These T cell receptor beta chains were read from a single sample in a study of vaccination and CD4 T cells after COVID-19. TCRdb ran MiXCR on the PCR reads and lists one entry per CDR3 protein. The sample shows some 16,000 distinct CDR3 sequences, about 50% of them seen only once. The antigens for these receptors are not known. The sequenced sample consisted of CD4+ T cells from blood, cultured in vitro. The origin of the receptors is a human donor who had recovered from COVID-19. The CDR3 runs from the conserved cysteine through the conserved F or W. The D gene is left open where the match is weak. A clone size is listed for some rows: how often the clone was seen (once, few, many), or a class if it is expanded.

cdr3_nt: TGTGCCAGCAGCTTTGGGAACAGGGATAACTATGGCTACACCTTC
cdr3_aa: CASSFGNRDNYGYTF
d_call: -
j_call: TRBJ1-2
v_call: TRBV7-9
clone_size: few

cdr3_nt: TGTGCCAGCTCTTCAGGCCCCTACGAGCAGTACTTC
cdr3_aa: CASSSGPYEQYF
d_call: -
j_call: TRBJ2-7
v_call: TRBV6-1
clone_size: -

cdr3_nt: TGTGCCAGTAGTATCGACAGGGGAGGTCAGGAAAAACTGTTTTTT
cdr3_aa: CASSIDRGGQEKLFF
d_call: TRBD1
j_call: TRBJ1-4
v_call: TRBV19
clone_size: -

cdr3_nt: TGTGCCAGCAGCTTAGAACCGGGGACGGGCTACGAGCAGTACTTC
cdr3_aa: CASSLEPGTGYEQYF
d_call: -
j_call: TRBJ2-7
v_call: TRBV11-3
clone_size: -

cdr3_nt: TGCGCCAGCAGTCAGGTCTCTGGGACAGTCAACACTGAAGCTTTCTTT
cdr3_aa: CASSQVSGTVNTEAFF
d_call: TRBD1
j_call: TRBJ1-1
v_call: TRBV23-1
clone_size: -

cdr3_nt: TGTGCCAGCAGCCTCCTAGGTGGGTTCGCTGAAGCTTTCTTT
cdr3_aa: CASSLLGGFAEAFF
d_call: -
j_call: TRBJ1-1
v_call: TRBV7-2
clone_size: few

cdr3_nt: TGTGCCAGCAACCCAGGGGGGGGCGCCTCCAACTATGGCTACACCTTC
cdr3_aa: CASNPGGGASNYGYTF
d_call: TRBD1
j_call: TRBJ1-2
v_call: TRBV6-1
clone_size: few

cdr3_nt: TGTGCCAGCAAAGGGACAGGGGCAGGCTATGGCTACACCTTC
cdr3_aa: CASKGTGAGYGYTF
d_call: TRBD1
j_call: TRBJ1-2
v_call: TRBV6-1
clone_size: few

cdr3_nt: TGTGCCAGCAGTGAGGGGACAACCCAAGAGACCCAGTACTTC
cdr3_aa: CASSEGTTQETQYF
d_call: -
j_call: TRBJ2-5
v_call: TRBV7-9
clone_size: -

cdr3_nt: TGTGCCAGCAGCGCCCAGAATGAGCAGTTCTTC
cdr3_aa: CASSAQNEQFF
d_call: -
j_call: TRBJ2-1
v_call: TRBV7-2
clone_size: few

cdr3_nt: TGCAGTGCTAGAGATGTCGGAGTAGGAGATACGCAGTATTTT
cdr3_aa: CSARDVGVGDTQYF
d_call: -
j_call: TRBJ2-3
v_call: TRBV20-1
clone_size: few

cdr3_nt: TGTGCCAGCAGCCCCCTAGCGGGGGCAGATACGCAGTATTTT
cdr3_aa: CASSPLAGADTQYF
d_call: TRBD2
j_call: TRBJ2-3
v_call: TRBV7-3
clone_size: -

cdr3_nt: TGTGCCAGCAAGGGCCAGGGAGCCTACGAGCAGTACTTC
cdr3_aa: CASKGQGAYEQYF
d_call: -
j_call: TRBJ2-7
v_call: TRBV7-2
clone_size: -

cdr3_nt: TGTGCCAGCAGTGACTCTAGCGGGGGGGCCAATGAGCAGTTCTTC
cdr3_aa: CASSDSSGGANEQFF
d_call: TRBD2
j_call: TRBJ2-1
v_call: TRBV6-4
clone_size: few

cdr3_nt: TGTGCCTTAGGGACAGGGAACACTGAAGCTTTCTTT
cdr3_aa: CALGTGNTEAFF
d_call: TRBD1
j_call: TRBJ1-1
v_call: TRBV30
clone_size: -

cdr3_nt: TGTGCCTGGAGAGGGGAAACCTACGAGCAGTACTTC
cdr3_aa: CAWRGETYEQYF
d_call: -
j_call: TRBJ2-7
v_call: TRBV30
clone_size: -

cdr3_nt: TGTGCCAGCAGCTTCCTAGCGGAGACCGACTACAATGAGCAGTTCTTC
cdr3_aa: CASSFLAETDYNEQFF
d_call: TRBD2
j_call: TRBJ2-1
v_call: TRBV7-3
clone_size: -